These 32 T cell receptor beta chains were sequenced from one sample in a study of blood T cells in healthy people across ages. The authors ran a second PCR of about 7 to 12 cycles using a sample-barcoded 5' primer and a J-beta primer mix. TCRdb re-derived calls from the 5' RACE reads in MiXCR, one entry per CDR3 protein. The sample records around 790,000 distinct CDR3 sequences, 40% to 50% being singletons. Sequencing was carried out using blood. These receptors all come from a man in his 60s in good health.

This clonotype has more than one count but fewer than ten. The V and J genes are TRBV20-1 and TRBJ2-5, with 9 bases identical to TRBD1. Germline-derived CDR1 and CDR2 are DFQATT and SNEGSKA (reference sequence). V lost 3 bases and J lost 2; bases outside the gene matches: 4. This CDR3 comprises 14 residues. The CDR3 DNA sequence: TGCAGTGCTAGCCGGGACAGGGATCAAGAGACCCAGTACTTC. Its translation: CSASRDRDQETQYF.

V usage is TRBV18 and J usage is TRBJ2-5; D might be TRBD1 (6 bases). The CDR3 consists of 14 residues. Germline CDR1 and CDR2: KGHSH and LQKENI. The V end lost 3 bases, the J end lost 5 bases, and 13 bases lay between the germline ends. The CDR3 region is CASSPGQVKETQYF. The CDR3 nucleotides are TGTGCCAGCTCACCGGGACAAGTTAAGGAGACCCAGTACTTC.

The chain recombines TRBV3-1 with TRBJ2-7; D is undetermined. The germline gives CDR1 LGHDT, CDR2 YNNKEL (reference sequence). This CDR3 contains 16 residues. Trimming cost V 0 bases and J 0 bases, with 12 bases left between them. CDR3 nucleotide sequence: TGTGCCAGCAGCCAAGAGGCAGGCCTTAGCTCCTACGAGCAGTACTTC. Protein: CASSQEAGLSSYEQYF.

This chain connects TRBV28 to TRBJ2-5; 7 nucleotides line up with TRBD2. In germline, CDR1 is MDHEN, CDR2 SYDVKM. Unmatched junction bases numbered 8, after V lost 8 bases and J lost 11 bases. The CDR3 spans 11 residues. DNA for the CDR3: TGTGCCAGCCGGGGGGTCTATGTGCAGTACTTC. Protein sequence: CASRGVYVQYF. The variable domain in full, completed from reference TRBV28 and TRBJ2-5, reads DVKVTQSSRYLVKRTGEKVFLECVQDMDHENMFWYRQDPGLGLRLIYFSYDVKMKEKGDIPEGYSVSREKKERFSLILESASTNQTSMYLCASRGVYVQYFGPGTRLLVL.

The chain joins TRBV7-9 to TRBJ2-1; D gene uncertain. In germline, CDR1 is SEHNR, CDR2 FQNEAQ (reference sequence). V lost 6 bases and J 6 bases, leaving 9 bases between the germline ends. CDR3 length: 12 amino acids. The CDR3 sequence: CASRGSSNEQFF. CDR3 sequence (DNA): TGTGCCAGCAGGGGCAGCAGCAATGAGCAGTTCTTC.

This rearrangement joins TRBV5-6 to TRBJ2-7; tentatively, D is TRBD1 (6 bases). CDR3 length: 14 amino acids. V lost 5 bases and J 2 bases, leaving 14 bases between the germline ends. CDR1 is SGHDT, CDR2 YYEEEE, per germline. The CDR3 region is CASRKTGSTYEQYF. Here the CDR3 DNA reads TGTGCCAGCAGAAAGACAGGCTCAACCTACGAGCAGTACTTC. The variable domain in full, with the rest retrieved from reference TRBV5-6 and TRBJ2-7, is DAGVTQSPTHLIKTRGQQVTLRCSPKSGHDTVSWYQQALGQGPQFIFQYYEEEERQRGNFPDRFSGHQFPNYSSELNVNALLLGDSALYLCASRKTGSTYEQYFGPGTRLTVT.

This clonotype was counted between two and nine times. The CDR3 reads CASAQGLANEKLFF. CDR3 in DNA: TGTGCCAGTGCACAGGGGCTAGCTAATGAAAAACTGTTTTTT. The chain couples TRBV6-5 to TRBJ1-4; 7 nucleotides match TRBD1. Trimming cost V 9 bases and J 3 bases; bases outside gene matches: 7. Germline CDR1 reads MNHEY; CDR2 reads SVGAGI. The CDR3 covers 14 residues.

This clonotype was detected only a few times. The CDR3 loop is CATSDSGYRTDTQYF. CDR3 nucleotide sequence: TGTGCCACCAGTGATTCGGGGTACCGCACAGATACGCAGTATTTT. The chain is built from TRBV24-1 and TRBJ2-3; TRBD2 might be the D (5 bases). V was pared by 2 bases and J by 1 base, with 9 bases between. This CDR3 comprises 15 residues. Germline CDR1 reads KGHDR; CDR2 reads SFDVKD.

The chain uses TRBV20-1 and TRBJ1-1; D possibly corresponds to TRBD1 (5 bases). This CDR3 has 16 residues. With 0 bases removed from V and 5 bases from J, the gap between germline ends came to 19 bases. Germline V gene lookup returns CDR1 DFQATT and CDR2 SNEGSKA (reference sequence). CDR3 in amino acids: CSAREAWASGGTEAFF. CDR3 coding DNA: TGCAGTGCTAGAGAAGCGTGGGCCTCCGGGGGAACTGAAGCTTTCTTT.

This clonotype has only a few counts. This chain uses TRBV15 with TRBJ1-6; D possibly corresponds to TRBD1 (5 bases). CDR3 size: 16 residues. Trimming took 0 bases from V and 10 from J, leaving 16 bases between them. Looked up from germline, CDR1 is LNHNV and CDR2 is YYDKDF (reference sequence). CDR3 in amino acids: CATSRDAQGGYSPLHF. DNA of the CDR3: TGTGCCACCAGCAGAGATGCCCAGGGAGGATACTCACCCCTCCACTTT.

V and J are TRBV7-2 and TRBJ2-2; D ambiguous. CDR1 SGHTA and CDR2 FQGNSA come from the germline V gene. The V end was cut by 4 bases, the J end by 3 bases, with 9 bases between. The CDR3 spans 14 residues. The CDR3 region is CASSSQTYTGELFF. The CDR3 bases are TGTGCCAGCAGCTCCCAGACCTACACCGGGGAGCTGTTTTTT.

This clonotype has more than one count but fewer than ten. The CDR3 is CSARSIEVEQFF. CDR3 in DNA: TGCAGTGCTAGATCGATTGAAGTTGAGCAGTTCTTC. The rearrangement links TRBV20-1 to TRBJ2-1; D not resolved. The CDR3 runs to 12 residues. Germline loops: CDR1 DFQATT, CDR2 SNEGSKA (reference sequence). The germline V and J ends were trimmed by 2 bases and 9 bases, with 11 bases remaining between them.

This clonotype has just a few counts. The rearrangement joins TRBV14 to TRBJ2-3; 9 bases are shared with TRBD1. Germline assignment: CDR1 SGHDN and CDR2 FVKESK. The CDR3 sequence is 15 residues long. With V trimmed by 2 bases and J by 5 bases, 5 bases remained unmatched. In nucleotides, the CDR3 is TGTGCCAGCAGCCAACTTGGACAGGGGATAGATACGCAGTATTTT. Residues: CASSQLGQGIDTQYF.

The V gene is TRBV3-1, the J gene TRBJ2-3; possible D gene TRBD2, 5 bases. The CDR3 is 15 amino acids. V shed 4 bases and J shed 1 base, with 12 bases lying between them. CDR1 and CDR2 from the germline V gene are LGHDT and YNNKEL (reference sequence). In nucleotides, the CDR3 is TGTGCCAGCAGCCCCGGTCGGGGTCGCACAGATACGCAGTATTTT. Protein sequence: CASSPGRGRTDTQYF.

This clonotype was observed a handful of times. The rearrangement joins TRBV12-3 or TRBV12-4 to TRBJ2-3; TRBD1 agrees at 8 bases. The CDR3 covers 15 residues. V dropped 7 bases and J dropped 0; count of bases not matched to a gene: 6. CDR3 protein: CASTPGQESTDTQYF. The CDR3 DNA reads as TGTGCCAGCACCCCGGGACAGGAGAGCACAGATACGCAGTATTTT.

In DNA, the CDR3 is TGTGCCAGCAGCTGCCGGGGGTACAATGAGCAGTTCTTC. Its translation: CASSCRGYNEQFF. The rearrangement uses TRBV7-2 and TRBJ2-1, with D perhaps TRBD2 (6 bases). The germline V and J ends were trimmed by 4 bases and 4 bases, with 8 bases remaining between them. The CDR3 contains 13 residues. CDR1 and CDR2 (germline): SGHTA, FQGNSA.

The genes are TRBV12-3 or TRBV12-4 and TRBJ2-3; a weak D match, TRBD1 (6 bases). The CDR3 runs 12 residues. Trimming removed 2 bases from V and 6 bases from J, with 6 bases in between. The CDR3 reads CASSLTGDTQYF. For the CDR3, the DNA is TGTGCCAGCAGTTTAACAGGGGATACGCAGTATTTT.

The V gene is TRBV30, the J gene TRBJ1-1; D gene unclear. V lost 3 bases and J lost 3, with 11 bases in between. Germline V gene data show CDR1 as GTSNPN and CDR2 as SVGIG (reference sequence). The CDR3 is 13 residues long. This CDR3 reads CAWSRHTYTEAFF. The CDR3 nucleotides are TGTGCCTGGAGCCGCCACACCTACACTGAAGCTTTCTTT. Supplemented by reference TRBV30 and TRBJ1-1, the full variable domain reads SQTIHQWPATLVQPVGSPLSLECTVEGTSNPNLYWYRQAAGRGLQLLFYSVGIGQISSEVPQNLSASRPQDRQFILSSKKLLLSDSGFYLCAWSRHTYTEAFFGQGTRLTVV.

This chain connects TRBV28 to TRBJ1-2, with a weak D call TRBD1 (5 bases). Germline V gene data show CDR1 as MDHEN and CDR2 as SYDVKM. This CDR3 has 12 residues. Deletions cut 6 bases from V and 7 bases from J, with 12 bases between. The CDR3 here is CASSRGASGYTF. For the CDR3, the DNA is TGTGCCAGCAGCCGGGGCGCGAGTGGCTACACCTTC.

The gene calls are TRBV7-2 and TRBJ2-1, with 9 bases that match TRBD2. V was pared by 3 bases and J by 7 bases, with 16 bases of the junction left unmatched. The germline V gene encodes CDR1 SGHTA and CDR2 FQGNSA. CDR3 length equals 18 residues. The CDR3 bases are TGTGCCAGCAGCTTCCGCCGGGGGGCAGCGGGAGGTTGGAATGAGCAGTTCTTC. Its translation: CASSFRRGAAGGWNEQFF.

This clonotype was picked up many times. This CDR3 reads CASSLERGLVTDTQYF. The CDR3 DNA follows: TGTGCCAGCAGCTTAGAGAGGGGGTTAGTCACAGATACGCAGTATTTT. The V call is TRBV7-2, the J call TRBJ2-3; maybe TRBD1 (6 bases). Germline V gene data show CDR1 as SGHTA and CDR2 as FQGNSA. Trimming took off 1 base at V and 2 bases at J, with 13 bases between the two ends. This CDR3 has 16 residues.

This rearrangement joins TRBV6-2 or TRBV6-3 to TRBJ1-5; 10 bases fit TRBD1. CDR3 length: 15 amino acids. Germline lookup yields CDR1 MNHEY and CDR2 SVGEGT. V lost 6 bases and J lost 7; bases outside the gene matches: 9. The chain's CDR3 is CASSWGQGPRQPQHF. The CDR3 coding sequence is TGTGCCAGCAGCTGGGGACAGGGGCCACGGCAGCCCCAGCATTTT.

The V and J genes are TRBV5-1 and TRBJ2-1; D is ambiguous. Trimming cost V 2 bases and J 4 bases, with 7 bases left between them. This CDR3 is 13 amino acids long. Per the germline V gene, CDR1 is SGHRS and CDR2 is YFSETQ. CDR3 in DNA: TGCGCCAGCAGCTTCGAGGATTACAATGAGCAGTTCTTC. This encodes CASSFEDYNEQFF.

With regard to this clonotype: This may stem from a read error, because a much larger clone lies one nucleotide away. V and J are TRBV12-3 or TRBV12-4 and TRBJ1-5; D may be TRBD1 (5 bases). This CDR3 comprises 15 residues. The CDR3: CVSSLRGPGNQPQHF. The CDR3 DNA reads TGTGTCAGCAGTTTAAGGGGACCGGGGAATCAGCCCCAGCATTTT.

This clonotype was observed a single time. The chain is built from TRBV2 and TRBJ2-3; perhaps TRBD1 as D (7 bases). This CDR3 has 15 residues. Trimming shortened V by 4 bases and J by 2 bases, and 13 bases separated the two germline ends. Per germline, CDR1 SNHLY and CDR2 FYNNEI. CDR3 sequence reads: CASSVEGAFTDTQYF. The DNA of the CDR3 is TGTGCCAGCAGTGTGGAGGGGGCTTTCACAGATACGCAGTATTTT.

This clonotype was seen just once. This chain uses TRBV20-1 with TRBJ2-1; TRBD2 matches at 13 bases. With the DNA end fitting TRBJ2-7 better, the J assignment may be wrong. The CDR3 length is 17 residues. The germline V gene has CDR1 DFQATT and CDR2 SNEGSKA (reference sequence). The CDR3 DNA follows: TGCAGTGCCTCGACTAGCGGGGGGTCCCTCTCCTACAATGAGCAGTACTTC. Protein: CSASTSGGSLSYNEQYF.

V gene TRBV6-1 combines with J gene TRBJ2-5; 7 positions agree with TRBD1. The CDR3 extends over 14 amino acids. Trimming removed 1 base from V and 2 bases from J; junction bases left unmatched: 1. CDR1 MNHNS and CDR2 SASEGT come from the germline V gene. The CDR3 protein is CASSEVGQQETQYF. The CDR3 DNA follows: TGTGCCAGCAGTGAAGTGGGACAGCAAGAGACCCAGTACTTC.

V is TRBV7-9 and J is TRBJ2-3; 8 nucleotides line up with TRBD2. Germline V gives CDR1 SEHNR, CDR2 FQNEAQ (reference sequence). The CDR3 covers 16 residues. V trimming: 4 bases; J trimming: 3 bases; junction bases outside the gene matches: 9. The CDR3 bases are TGTGCCAGCAGCTCAGGGAGCGGGGGCAATACAGATACGCAGTATTTT. Protein product: CASSSGSGGNTDTQYF.

Details on this clonotype: One junction end does not reproduce the germline sequence, and a read error may be involved. The chain carries TRBV20-1 and TRBJ1-5; D may be TRBD1 (5 bases). The CDR3 runs 15 residues. The germline V gene encodes CDR1 DFQATT and CDR2 SNEGSKA (reference sequence). CDR3 region: CSASFRDHSSQPQHF. The CDR3 DNA follows: TGCAGTGCTAGCTTCAGGGACCATAGCAGTCAGCCCCAGCATTTT.

This clonotype showed up just a few times. The chain links TRBV20-1 to TRBJ2-5; weak D call: TRBD2 (5 bases). Germline loops: CDR1 DFQATT, CDR2 SNEGSKA (reference sequence). Trimming shortened V by 6 bases and J by 5 bases, and 19 bases separated the two germline ends. The CDR3 is 14 amino acids. The CDR3 reads CSAQRAPAGETQYF. CDR3 sequence (DNA): TGCAGTGCCCAGAGGGCCCCAGCCGGGGAGACCCAGTACTTC.

A remark on this clonotype: It may be a read error: a sequence one base away is much more abundant. The rearrangement links TRBV6-6 to TRBJ1-2; D call uncertain. CDR3 length: 11 residues. In germline, CDR1 is MNHNY, CDR2 SVGAGI (reference sequence). As DNA, the CDR3 is TGTGCCGGCAGTTACGGGGTCGGCTACACCTTC. Translation: CAGSYGVGYTF.

The chain is built from TRBV25-1 and TRBJ1-2; 7 nucleotides agree with TRBD1. From germline, CDR1 is MGHDK and CDR2 SYGVNS. Unmatched junction bases numbered 8, after V lost 0 bases and J lost 4 bases. The CDR3 length is 16 residues. The CDR3 sequence is CASSEYEGAAIYGYTF. The CDR3 coding sequence is TGTGCCAGCAGTGAATACGAGGGGGCGGCGATCTATGGCTACACCTTC.